The clone carrying this TCR beta chain showed up just once. Its target is unknown. The germline gives CDR1 MDHEN, CDR2 SYDVKM. V lost 6 bases, J lost 3 bases, and 12 bases lay in between. This CDR3 contains 13 residues. The entry originates in a study of vaccination and CD4 T cells after COVID-19. Treatment noted: roughly 11-day PBMC culture with coronavirus spike peptide pools or control peptides (ViraFEST assay). Cultured CD4+ T cell DNA underwent sequencing with the Oncomine TCR Beta short-read assay. TCRdb independently ran MiXCR on the PCR reads; one entry per CDR3 protein. In the table there are approximately 10,000 distinct CDR3 sequences, approximately 60% of which are singletons.

This chain links TRBV28 with TRBJ2-7; D remains unclear. What was sequenced was CD4+ T cells from blood, cultured in vitro. The sequence came from a human donor who had recovered from COVID-19. CDR3 sequence (DNA): TGTGCCAGCAGCTCCCCTCGTCGCTACGAGCAGTACTTC. Protein: CASSSPRRYEQYF. Complete variable domain (other parts from reference TRBV28 and TRBJ2-7): DVKVTQSSRYLVKRTGEKVFLECVQDMDHENMFWYRQDPGLGLRLIYFSYDVKMKEKGDIPEGYSVSREKKERFSLILESASTNQTSMYLCASSSPRRYEQYFGPGTRLTVT.